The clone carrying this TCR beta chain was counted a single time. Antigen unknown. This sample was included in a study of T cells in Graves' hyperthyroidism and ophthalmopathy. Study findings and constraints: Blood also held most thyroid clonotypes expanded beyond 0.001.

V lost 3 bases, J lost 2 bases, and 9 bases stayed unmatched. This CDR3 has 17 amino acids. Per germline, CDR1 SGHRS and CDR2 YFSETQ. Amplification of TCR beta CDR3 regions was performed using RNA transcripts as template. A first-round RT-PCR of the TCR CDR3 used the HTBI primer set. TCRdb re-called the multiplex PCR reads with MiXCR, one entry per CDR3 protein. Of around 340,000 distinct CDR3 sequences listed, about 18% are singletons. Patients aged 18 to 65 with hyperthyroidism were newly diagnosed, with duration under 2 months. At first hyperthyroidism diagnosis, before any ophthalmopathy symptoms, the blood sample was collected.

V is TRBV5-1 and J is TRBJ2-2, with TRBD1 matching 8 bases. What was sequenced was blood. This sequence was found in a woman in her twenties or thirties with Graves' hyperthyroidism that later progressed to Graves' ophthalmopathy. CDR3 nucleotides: TGCGCCAGCAGCTCCCAATCGGGACAGGTTAACACCGGGGAGCTGTTTTTT. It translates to CASSSQSGQVNTGELFF.